This is a list of T cell receptor beta chains from one sample in a study of CD8 T cells in ankylosing spondylitis. Each CDR3 protein is one row after TCRdb ran MiXCR on the 5' RACE reads. The data show 220,000 or so distinct CDR3 sequences, 15% to 20% seen once. The source material was blood, either unsorted or a sorted T cell fraction (not recorded which). Every receptor here comes from a male donor with ankylosing spondylitis. The CDR3 runs from the conserved cysteine through the conserved F or W. Fields, in order: J gene, V gene, D gene, clone size, CDR3 length, CDR3 DNA, CDR3 protein. The D gene is left open where the match is weak. Rows may omit the clone size; those that give it use once, few, many or a size class.

J: TRBJ2-7
V: TRBV7-9
D: .
size: few
length: 16
DNA: TGTGCCAGCAGCCCCCCCAAGGAGGGGGAGTCCTACGAGCAGTACTTC
CDR3: CASSPPKEGESYEQYF

J: TRBJ2-7
V: TRBV11-2
D: TRBD2
size: .
length: 12
DNA: TGTGCCAGCACCCTGGCGGGAGGCGAGCAGTACTTC
CDR3: CASTLAGGEQYF

J: TRBJ2-3
V: TRBV12-3/TRBV12-4
D: .
size: .
length: 16
DNA: TGTGCCAGCAGTCCTAAGAGGGGAGAGGGCACAGATACGCAGTATTTT
CDR3: CASSPKRGEGTDTQYF

J: TRBJ1-2
V: TRBV5-6
D: .
size: few
length: 14
DNA: TGTGCCAGCAGCGAAACCGGGATAAACTATGGCTACACCTTC
CDR3: CASSETGINYGYTF

J: TRBJ2-7
V: TRBV3-1
D: TRBD2
size: .
length: 17
DNA: TGTGCCAGCAGCCAAGTCGATAGGACTAGCGGGGGTTACGAGCAGTACTTC
CDR3: CASSQVDRTSGGYEQYF

J: TRBJ2-1
V: TRBV3-1
D: .
size: .
length: 16
DNA: TGTGCCAGCAGCCAAGAACGGGGAAGCTCCTACAATGAGCAGTTCTTC
CDR3: CASSQERGSSYNEQFF

J: TRBJ2-3
V: TRBV7-6
D: .
size: .
length: 13
DNA: TGTGCCAGCAGCTCCCGCATGGTAGATACGCAGTATTTT
CDR3: CASSSRMVDTQYF

J: TRBJ2-7
V: TRBV6-2/TRBV6-3
D: TRBD1
size: many
length: 15
DNA: TGTGCCAGCAGGTGGGGACAGGGAGATCCCTACGAGCAGTACTTC
CDR3: CASRWGQGDPYEQYF

J: TRBJ2-2
V: TRBV7-2
D: TRBD2
size: few
length: 17
DNA: TGTGCCAGCAGCTTAGGCGGGACTAGCCAAAACACCGGGGAGCTGTTTTTT
CDR3: CASSLGGTSQNTGELFF

J: TRBJ1-1
V: TRBV29-1
D: .
size: .
length: 16
DNA: TGCAGCGGCCGAGGTTTGACAGGTCGTCCGAACACTGAAGCTTTCTTT
CDR3: CSGRGLTGRPNTEAFF

J: TRBJ2-1
V: TRBV11-2
D: TRBD2
size: few
length: 16
DNA: TGTGCCAGCAGCTTAGTGGCGGGGGATCCCCTCAATGAGCAGTTCTTC
CDR3: CASSLVAGDPLNEQFF

J: TRBJ1-2
V: TRBV6-4
D: .
size: .
length: 14
DNA: TGTGCCAGCAGTCAGGGAACCGGGACACAGGGCTACACCTTC
CDR3: CASSQGTGTQGYTF

J: TRBJ1-3
V: TRBV3-1
D: .
size: few
length: 15
DNA: TGTGCCAGCAGCCAAGGGGATTTGACTGGAAACACCATATATTTT
CDR3: CASSQGDLTGNTIYF

J: TRBJ2-3
V: TRBV7-3
D: TRBD2
size: .
length: 16
DNA: TGTGCCAGCAGCTTAATGGCGGGGGGCCGGGCAGATACGCAGTATTTT
CDR3: CASSLMAGGRADTQYF

J: TRBJ2-2
V: TRBV5-6
D: TRBD2
size: few
length: 16
DNA: TGTGCCAGCAGCTTGGGACTAGCGGGAGCGACCGGGGAGCTGTTTTTT
CDR3: CASSLGLAGATGELFF

J: TRBJ2-7
V: TRBV5-8
D: .
size: .
length: 15
DNA: TGTGCCAGCAGCGATATGACGCCGCCAAGCGGAGAGCAGTACTTC
CDR3: CASSDMTPPSGEQYF

J: TRBJ1-2
V: TRBV12-3/TRBV12-4
D: .
size: .
length: 16
DNA: TGTGCCAGCACCACAGGACAGATCATAGCTAACTATGGCTACACCTTC
CDR3: CASTTGQIIANYGYTF

J: TRBJ2-1
V: TRBV9
D: TRBD2
size: .
length: 15
DNA: TGTGCCAGCAGCGTAGTTGCGGGGGGGCTCTATGAGCAGTTCTTC
CDR3: CASSVVAGGLYEQFF

J: TRBJ2-7
V: TRBV27
D: TRBD1
size: .
length: 14
DNA: TGTGCCAGCAGTTTTGGGACAGGGGGCCACGAGCAGTACTTC
CDR3: CASSFGTGGHEQYF

J: TRBJ2-2
V: TRBV11-1
D: TRBD2
size: few
length: 22
DNA: TGTGCCAGCAGCTTAGCGCCCGGACTCGAGGCTAGCGGGAGACCGTCCGGCGGGGAGCTGTTTTTT
CDR3: CASSLAPGLEASGRPSGGELFF

J: TRBJ1-1
V: TRBV29-1
D: .
size: few
length: 11
DNA: TGCAGCGTTGGAGGGTTGCCTGAAGCTTTCTTT
CDR3: CSVGGLPEAFF

J: TRBJ1-2
V: TRBV20-1
D: .
size: .
length: 14
DNA: TGCAGTGCTAGAGATCTTTGGGGTTCGGGCGGCTACACCTTC
CDR3: CSARDLWGSGGYTF

J: TRBJ2-1
V: TRBV12-3/TRBV12-4
D: .
size: few
length: 14
DNA: TGTGCCAGCACCCTTGGCGGAAACTACAATGAGCAGTTCTTC
CDR3: CASTLGGNYNEQFF

J: TRBJ1-1
V: TRBV20-1
D: TRBD1
size: few
length: 14
DNA: TGCAGTGCTAGCGGGTTAGGGGGCCCCACTGAAGCTTTCTTT
CDR3: CSASGLGGPTEAFF

J: TRBJ2-1
V: TRBV9
D: .
size: .
length: 16
DNA: TGTGCCAGCAGCGAAACCTTGGGGACCATCGACAATGAGCGGTTCTTC
CDR3: CASSETLGTIDNERFF

J: TRBJ2-7
V: TRBV18
D: .
size: few
length: 13
DNA: TGTGCCAGCTGCGAGCGGGCCCCCTACGAGCAGTACTTC
CDR3: CASCERAPYEQYF

J: TRBJ2-3
V: TRBV4-2
D: .
size: few
length: 13
DNA: TGTGCCAGCAGCCTTAATGATGAGAATACGCAGTATTTT
CDR3: CASSLNDENTQYF

J: TRBJ1-4
V: TRBV4-1
D: .
size: .
length: 15
DNA: TGCGCCAGCAGCCAAGAGGCGGTTTTTAATGAAAAACTGTTTTTT
CDR3: CASSQEAVFNEKLFF

J: TRBJ2-5
V: TRBV29-1
D: .
size: few
length: 14
DNA: TGCAGCGTTGAATGGAGACAGGCTTGGGAGACCCAGTACTTC
CDR3: CSVEWRQAWETQYF

J: TRBJ2-1
V: TRBV12-3/TRBV12-4
D: TRBD2
size: many
length: 14
DNA: TGTGCCAGCAGTTTACTAGCGGGGAGGCATGAGCAGTTCTTC
CDR3: CASSLLAGRHEQFF

J: TRBJ1-1
V: TRBV7-9
D: TRBD1
size: few
length: 12
DNA: TGTGCCAGCGTTTCAGGGGGGACTGAAGCTTTCTTT
CDR3: CASVSGGTEAFF

J: TRBJ2-5
V: TRBV7-9
D: TRBD2
size: .
length: 16
DNA: TGTGCCAGCAGCCATGAGGCGGGGGAGTACCAAGAGACCCAGTACTTC
CDR3: CASSHEAGEYQETQYF

J: TRBJ2-7
V: TRBV12-3/TRBV12-4
D: .
size: many
length: 13
DNA: TGTGCCAGCGGAGCTAGCTGGGCTTACGAGCAGTACTTC
CDR3: CASGASWAYEQYF

J: TRBJ2-7
V: TRBV7-6
D: .
size: .
length: 13
DNA: TGTGCCAGCAGCCCAGGTTGGGGGTACGAGCAGTACTTC
CDR3: CASSPGWGYEQYF

J: TRBJ1-6
V: TRBV12-3/TRBV12-4
D: TRBD1
size: .
length: 17
DNA: TGTGCCAGCAGCCCCGGGTGGGACAGGGGAAATAATTCACCCCTCCACTTT
CDR3: CASSPGWDRGNNSPLHF

J: TRBJ2-1
V: TRBV28
D: TRBD2
size: many
length: 16
DNA: TGTGCCAGCAGACCCGGGACTAGCGATCGTTACAATGAGCAGTTCTTC
CDR3: CASRPGTSDRYNEQFF

J: TRBJ2-7
V: TRBV27
D: .
size: .
length: 16
DNA: TGTGCCAGCAGTTCCTCGGTAGCCCGTGACTCCTACGAGCAGTACTTC
CDR3: CASSSSVARDSYEQYF

J: TRBJ1-1
V: TRBV30
D: .
size: .
length: 13
DNA: TGTGCCTGGAGTGCTACCGCGAACACTGAAGCTTTCTTT
CDR3: CAWSATANTEAFF

J: TRBJ2-1
V: TRBV24-1
D: .
size: few
length: 14
DNA: TGTGCCACCAGTGGGAGGGTGGCCTACAATGAGCAGTTCTTC
CDR3: CATSGRVAYNEQFF

J: TRBJ2-7
V: TRBV5-6
D: .
size: .
length: 13
DNA: TGTGCCAGCACTCACACCCAAGATGACGAGCAGTACTTC
CDR3: CASTHTQDDEQYF

J: TRBJ2-7
V: TRBV7-3
D: TRBD2
size: .
length: 14
DNA: TGTGCCAGCAGCCGCGGGGCGGGGGATTACGAGCAGTACTTC
CDR3: CASSRGAGDYEQYF

J: TRBJ2-7
V: TRBV4-3
D: .
size: .
length: 15
DNA: TGCGCCAGCAGCCAAGATCGGGGGGCAGAGGACGAGCAGTACTTC
CDR3: CASSQDRGAEDEQYF

J: TRBJ1-1
V: TRBV11-3
D: .
size: .
length: 14
DNA: TGTGCCAGCAGCCTGAAACAGGAGTGGGCTGAAGCTTTCTTT
CDR3: CASSLKQEWAEAFF

J: TRBJ2-7
V: TRBV5-5
D: TRBD2
size: .
length: 16
DNA: TGTGCCAGCAGCTTGGACGGGGGGGTAGACTCCTACGAGCAGTACTTC
CDR3: CASSLDGGVDSYEQYF

J: TRBJ1-1
V: TRBV6-5
D: .
size: few
length: 14
DNA: TGTGCCAGCAGTTATAAAATTGAGACCCCTGAAGCTTTCTTT
CDR3: CASSYKIETPEAFF

J: TRBJ2-7
V: TRBV5-1
D: TRBD1
size: few
length: 13
DNA: TGCGCCAGCAGCTGGGACAGCACCTACGAGCAGTACTTC
CDR3: CASSWDSTYEQYF

J: TRBJ1-2
V: TRBV7-9
D: .
size: .
length: 12
DNA: TGTGCCAGCATTGCCCTTAACTATGGCTACACCTTC
CDR3: CASIALNYGYTF

J: TRBJ2-3
V: TRBV5-1
D: .
size: few
length: 13
DNA: TGCGCCAGCACCCAAGGATTGTTGGATACGCAGTATTTT
CDR3: CASTQGLLDTQYF

J: TRBJ1-4
V: TRBV15
D: .
size: few
length: 15
DNA: TGTGCCACCAGCAGAGTGGGCGCGACGGATGAAAAACTGTTTTTT
CDR3: CATSRVGATDEKLFF

J: TRBJ2-7
V: TRBV7-9
D: .
size: few
length: 12
DNA: TGTGCCAGCAGCTTAATTACGGGCGAGCAGTACTTC
CDR3: CASSLITGEQYF

J: TRBJ2-3
V: TRBV7-2
D: TRBD2
size: few
length: 16
DNA: TGTGCCAGCGAGTTTGACAGCGGGGACGGAACAGATACGCAGTATTTT
CDR3: CASEFDSGDGTDTQYF

J: TRBJ1-1
V: TRBV6-5
D: .
size: few
length: 13
DNA: TGTGCCAGCAGTTCCCGGGAGTACACTGAAGCTTTCTTT
CDR3: CASSSREYTEAFF

J: TRBJ2-3
V: TRBV29-1
D: .
size: .
length: 14
DNA: TGCAGCGTTGAATCCACAGAAAGCACAGATACGCAGTATTTT
CDR3: CSVESTESTDTQYF

J: TRBJ2-7
V: TRBV6-5
D: TRBD2
size: .
length: 14
DNA: TGTGCCAGCAGTTACTCGCTAGCGGAGGACGAGCAGTACTTC
CDR3: CASSYSLAEDEQYF

J: TRBJ2-4
V: TRBV7-8
D: TRBD1
size: few
length: 16
DNA: TGTGCCAGCAGCATACATGACAGGGGCCCCCGGGACATTCAGTACTTC
CDR3: CASSIHDRGPRDIQYF

J: TRBJ1-2
V: TRBV16
D: .
size: .
length: 15
DNA: TGTGCCAGCAGCCAAATCGGTCTAGAGAACTATGGCTACACCTTC
CDR3: CASSQIGLENYGYTF

J: TRBJ2-3
V: TRBV7-8
D: TRBD2
size: .
length: 17
DNA: TGTGCCAGCAGCTTCCCGGGGGGGGCAATTGGCACAGATACGCAGTATTTT
CDR3: CASSFPGGAIGTDTQYF

J: TRBJ2-1
V: TRBV15
D: TRBD2
size: many
length: 16
DNA: TGTGCCACCAGCCGTTGGACTAGCGGGGACTACAATGAGCAGTTCTTC
CDR3: CATSRWTSGDYNEQFF

J: TRBJ1-2
V: TRBV11-2
D: TRBD1
size: .
length: 17
DNA: TGTGCCAGCCATACACTCGGTCGGACAGGGGCTGACTATGGCTACACCTTC
CDR3: CASHTLGRTGADYGYTF

J: TRBJ1-2
V: TRBV9
D: .
size: .
length: 15
DNA: TGTGCCAGCAGCCACATGGGACCGTTGGGCGGCGGCTACACCTTC
CDR3: CASSHMGPLGGGYTF